The entry below describes one TCR beta chain. This CDR3 comprises 14 residues. CDR1 is GTSNPN, CDR2 SVGIG, per germline (reference sequence). TCRdb keeps only in-frame clones here, not all; method: immunoSEQ multiplex PCR. The table lists some 53,000 clones, almost 95% of them singletons. This entry belongs to a study of T cell changes during pregnancy in multiple sclerosis. This receptor was taken from a female donor with multiple sclerosis, enrolled in a pregnancy study. The sample here was CD4+ T cells from peripheral blood mononuclear cells, taken in the third trimester of pregnancy. This chain joins TRBV30 and TRBJ1-3; D gene ambiguous. CDR3 bases: TGTGCTTTAAAAGCGCCAACCTCTGGAAACACCATATATTTT. This encodes CALKAPTSGNTIYF.